This TCR beta chain was sequenced in a study of blood T cell repertoires in COVID-19. Turning to the study itself: The recovered donors of Cohort 3 showed two negative PCRs, clearance, or symptom resolution. PBMCs, B-cell-depleted T cells, or T cells were the source of the cDNA or gDNA that made up the material.

The germline V gene encodes CDR1 SSHAT and CDR2 FNYEAQ (reference sequence). CDR3 size: 15 residues. The J segment lost 0 bases and the V segment lost 5 bases, leaving 3 bases of the junction unmatched. Under the authors' procedure: Amplified reference gene primers provided the basis for estimating nucleated cell counts. Clones were sequenced by immunoSEQ multiplex PCR, and TCRdb holds only the in-frame ones, with some missing. That table supplies the V and J calls and clone size; D and trimming were determined from the DNA. Counted here are about 400,000 clones, about 90% occurring once; the ten biggest clones make up more than 1.5%. Participant ages covered roughly 18 to 89 years across about 25 US areas.

The chain combines TRBV7-7 with TRBJ2-7; TRBD2 matches at 11 bases. The sequencing input was PBMCs or T cells enriched from blood (not recorded which). The source is a man aged 40-55 years in a cohort exposed to, infected with or recovered from COVID-19 (not recorded which). The CDR3 region is CASSQGTSGSYEQYF. The CDR3 DNA follows: TGTGCCAGCAGCCAAGGGACTAGCGGCTCCTACGAGCAGTACTTC.